The entry below gives a single T cell receptor (beta chain) sequence along with its context. Its antigen remains undetermined. No much larger clonotype is one base removed from it; base qualities were not supplied. This specimen belongs to a study of PD-L1 blockade in urothelial cancer (dated by TCRdb to 2015 to 2018). About the study as a whole: All patients started therapy in about 2014 and received atezolizumab 1,200 mg intravenously every 3 weeks. Pretreatment blood TCR-seq was available for fewer than 30 patients, at least one posttreatment blood collection was obtained for some 25 patients, and tumor TCR-seq was available for some 25 patients. An exploratory multi-omic analysis was conducted of the somatic, immune and clinical correlates of response to PD-L1 blockade with atezolizumab in urothelial cancer. About 90% of the roughly 29 patients were identified as males with urothelial cancer of bladder origin, and a prior smoking history was reported by 18 of 29 patients. Durable clinical benefit was defined as progression-free survival longer than 6 months, and TCR features were also tested against progression-free and overall survival. An ECOG performance status of 0 or 1 was recorded for the patients, and 0 to 3 prior chemotherapy regimens had been received by the patients. Whole exome sequencing and RNA sequencing of pretreatment tumors were performed alongside TCR sequencing in the same patients. Blood samples were analyzed 3 weeks after the start of treatment (second dose) and 6 weeks after the start of treatment. Pretreatment tumor samples and matched peripheral blood, collected serially before and after atezolizumab treatment, underwent TCR sequencing. About 10 patients achieved durable clinical benefit and 20 did not. Blood samples gave a median of around 140,000 T cells and under 85,000 unique TCRs, with a median clonality of approximately 0.08.

On the study overall, not on this receptor specifically: Improved progression-free and overall survival was found to be associated with pretreatment peripheral blood TCR clonality below the median. At 3 weeks after the start of treatment, tumor-associated TCR clones in peripheral blood had expanded more in patients with durable benefit (n of about 22, p = 0.022). Because the sample size was small (n ≈ 29) and many of the analyses were exploratory, the results are meant to be hypothesis-generating.

Measured from the cysteine to the phenylalanine, the CDR3 is 19 residues long. Here the CDR3 DNA is all that survives: 57 bases in frame from base 1. The germline V gene (reference sequence) sets CDR1 to LNHNV and CDR2 to YYDKDF. V loses 3 bases at its end and J loses 2 bases; junction bases beyond the gene matches: 17. A cohort of 25 to 35 patients with locally advanced or metastatic urothelial carcinoma, treated at Memorial Sloan Kettering on a trial protocol, was included. Peripheral blood mononuclear cells were collected pretreatment and during treatment, with between 1 and 8 total time points per patient. The Qiagen DNeasy Blood extraction kit was used to purify genomic DNA from total PBMCs and tumor samples. Collected pretreatment and during treatment, PBMCs were isolated and stored as previously described. Synthetic TCR analog templates were spiked into each PCR to estimate absolute template abundance from read counts. The immunoSEQ assay was used to amplify TCRbeta CDR3 regions from genomic DNA with bias-controlled V and J gene primers. Sequencing of rearranged TCRbeta segments was performed at approximately 20X coverage. Regarding the original processing steps: Clustering was used to correct sequencing errors, and CDR3s were annotated against IMGT to assign V, D and J genes. Out-of-frame and stop-codon sequences were excluded, and only productive TCRbeta rearrangements were used in downstream analyses. Clonality was calculated as one minus the Shannon entropy normalized by the log of the number of unique productive sequences. Fisher's exact test with Benjamini-Hochberg correction, using a cutoff of adjusted p below 0.01, was how clones that differed between time points or between blood and tumor were identified. Sourced from immuneACCESS, this table was stored by TCRdb with only in-frame sequences that have V and J called. A share of the clones is absent; for the studies checked, an unresolved V gene accounts for under half, and the remainder has no known explanation. V and J calls and clone size are given by that table; D and trimming were obtained from the DNA. The sample table holds roughly 32,000 clones, of which around 83% were seen once. More than 30% of the sample rests with the top ten.

The source is a man in his fifties or sixties with urothelial cancer. The V and J genes are TRBV15 and TRBJ2-3, with TRBD1 identical over 7 junction bases. The sequenced sample was PBMCs, obtained around atezolizumab (anti-PD-L1) treatment. DNA sequence: TGTGCCACCAGCAGCGACAGGGACCCGGTGGCCGCGACCACAGATACGCAGTATTTT. Translated, it reads CATSSDRDPVAATTDTQYF.